This T cell receptor beta chain was obtained from a study of blood T cells in healthy people across ages. A second PCR, run for roughly 7 to 12 cycles, used a sample-barcoded 5' primer plus a J-beta primer mix. TCRdb analysed the 5' RACE reads with MiXCR anew, one entry per CDR3 protein. The table has around 1,500,000 distinct CDR3 sequences, under 30% seen once. This clonotype was counted ten times or more. Trimming removed 3 bases at V and 8 bases at J, with 17 bases between. This CDR3 is 14 amino acids long. Per the germline V gene, CDR1 is ENHRY and CDR2 is SYGVKD. The chain carries TRBV10-3 and TRBJ2-7, with TRBD1 as a possible D gene (6 bases). The source is a woman aged 25 to 45 in good health. The sequencing sample was made of blood. CDR3 amino acids: CAISEPPRGGQQYF. The CDR3 coding sequence is TGTGCCATCAGTGAACCCCCCAGGGGCGGTCAGCAGTACTTC.